What follows are 3 T cell receptor beta chains derived from one specimen sequenced in a study of vaccination effects on CD4 cells after COVID-19. This table comes from immunoSEQ multiplex PCR, and its TCRdb copy is limited to in-frame clones, with some not included. The sample records tens of thousands of clones, around three quarters being singletons. These receptors lack a known antigen. Pools of viral peptides were used by the ViraFEST assay to expand antigen-specific CD4+ T cells ahead of sequencing. Culture proceeded for approximately 10 days, and CD4+ T cells were then isolated. All participants had two doses of either the BNT162b2 or mRNA-1273 vaccine. The starting material was CD4+ T cells from PBMCs cultured with HCoV-229E spike peptides, obtained after COVID-19 vaccination. The receptors originated from a human donor who received a COVID-19 vaccine.

This clone turned up a few times. V and J are TRBV10-3 and TRBJ2-2; the D is unclear. CDR1 is ENHRY, CDR2 SYGVKD, per germline. V gave up 8 bases and J gave up 3 bases, with 7 bases separating them. This CDR3 is built from 12 residues. The CDR3: CAIARDTGELFF. As DNA, the CDR3 is TGTGCCATCGCTCGAGACACCGGGGAGCTGTTTTTT.

The J gene is TRBJ1-2, the V gene TRBV6-6; possibly TRBD1 for D (5 bases). Germline V gene data show CDR1 as MNHNY and CDR2 as SVGAGI (reference sequence). Trimming removed 4 bases from V and 3 bases from J, with 9 bases in between. There are 13 residues in the CDR3. CDR3 loop: CASSFGTDYGYTF. The CDR3 DNA reads TGTGCCAGCAGTTTCGGGACTGACTATGGCTACACCTTC.

This CDR3 reads CASSLDLGGANVLTF. The CDR3 DNA sequence: TGCGCCAGCAGCTTGGACTTGGGTGGGGCCAACGTCCTGACTTTC. The rearrangement uses TRBV5-1 and TRBJ2-6; no firm D call. The CDR3 extends over 15 amino acids. Trimming left V 0 bases short and J 3 bases short, with 7 bases between. Germline CDR1 SGHRS, CDR2 YFSETQ.